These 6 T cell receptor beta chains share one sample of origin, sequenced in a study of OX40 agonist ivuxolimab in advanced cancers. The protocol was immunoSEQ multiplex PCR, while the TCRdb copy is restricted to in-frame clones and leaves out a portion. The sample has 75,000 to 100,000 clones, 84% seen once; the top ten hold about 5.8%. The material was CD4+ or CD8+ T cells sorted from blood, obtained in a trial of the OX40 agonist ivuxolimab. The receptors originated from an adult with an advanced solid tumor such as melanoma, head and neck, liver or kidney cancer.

The CDR3 DNA is TGTGCCAGCAGGGAAGCGGGGGGGCCTTCAACGAACACCGGGGAGCTGTTTTTT. It specifies CASREAGGPSTNTGELFF. The gene calls are TRBV7-9 and TRBJ2-2; 10 bases fit TRBD2. The germline CDR1 and CDR2 sequences are SEHNR and FQNEAQ (reference sequence). V trimming: 6 bases; J trimming: 0 bases; junction bases outside the gene matches: 10. The CDR3 runs 18 residues.

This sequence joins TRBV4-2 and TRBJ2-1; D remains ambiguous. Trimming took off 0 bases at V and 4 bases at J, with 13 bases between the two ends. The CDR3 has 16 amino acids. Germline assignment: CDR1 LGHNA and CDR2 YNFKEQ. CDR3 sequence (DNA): TGTGCCAGCAGCCAAGATGAGAGCGCCAATTACAATGAGCAGTTCTTC. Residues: CASSQDESANYNEQFF.

The CDR3 nucleotides are TGCGCCAGCAGCTTAGGGGAGGGTAGCAATCAGCCCCAGCATTTT. As protein: CASSLGEGSNQPQHF. The rearrangement joins TRBV5-1 to TRBJ1-5, with D possibly being TRBD1 (5 bases). The V end was cut by 2 bases, the J end by 0 bases, with 9 bases between. Germline V gene sequence: CDR1 SGHRS, CDR2 YFSETQ. The CDR3 loop spans 15 amino acids.

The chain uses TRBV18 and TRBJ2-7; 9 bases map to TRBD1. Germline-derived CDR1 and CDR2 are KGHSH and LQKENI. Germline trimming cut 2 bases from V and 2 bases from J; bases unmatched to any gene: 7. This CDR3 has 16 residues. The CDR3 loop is CASSPGGTGSTYEQYF. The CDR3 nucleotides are TGTGCCAGCTCACCAGGCGGGACAGGGAGTACCTACGAGCAGTACTTC.

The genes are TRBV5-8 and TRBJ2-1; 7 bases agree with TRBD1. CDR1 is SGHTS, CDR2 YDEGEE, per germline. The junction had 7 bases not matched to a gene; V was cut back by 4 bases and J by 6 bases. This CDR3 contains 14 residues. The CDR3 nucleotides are TGTGCCAGCAGCCCGGGACAGTACCTCAATGAGCAGTTCTTC. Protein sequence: CASSPGQYLNEQFF.

The CDR3 DNA sequence: TGTGCTAGTGGTTTGGTACCTGGGACAGGGAAAGAGACCCAGTACTTC. Its translation is CASGLVPGTGKETQYF. The gene calls are TRBV12-5 and TRBJ2-5, with TRBD1 matching over 9 bases. V lost 0 bases to trimming and J lost 3 bases; unmatched junction nucleotides: 5. The CDR3 has 16 amino acids. Germline CDR1 LGHNT, CDR2 FRNRAP. Full variable domain (remainder filled in from reference TRBV12-5 and TRBJ2-5): DARVTQTPRHKVTEMGQEVTMRCQPILGHNTVFWYRQTMMQGLELLAYFRNRAPLDDSGMPKDRFSAEMPDATLATLKIQPSEPRDSAVYFCASGLVPGTGKETQYFGPGTRLLVL.